The 16 T cell receptor beta chains listed next were all sequenced from one sample in a study of Graves' ophthalmopathy and Graves' hyperthyroidism. The TCR beta CDR3 regions underwent amplification from RNA transcripts. HTBI primers were employed in first-round RT-PCR, then a second-round multiplex PCR followed. One entry per CDR3 protein results from TCRdb running MiXCR on the multiplex PCR reads. Altogether about 480,000 distinct CDR3 sequences are present, 14% being singletons, with the ten largest covering 8% to 10%. What was sequenced was blood. The receptors were sampled from a woman in her twenties or thirties with Graves' ophthalmopathy.

This clonotype was picked up a small number of times. V and J are TRBV27 and TRBJ2-1, with D perhaps TRBD2 (5 bases). Germline CDR1 and CDR2: MNHEY and SMNVEV (reference sequence). CDR3 length: 15 amino acids. The ends were cut back, 0 bases at V and 6 bases at J, with 12 bases in the middle. In nucleotides, the CDR3 is TGTGCCAGCAGTTTATCAGTCACTAGAGGCAATGAGCAGTTCTTC. Translating gives CASSLSVTRGNEQFF.

This clonotype was picked up many times. V is TRBV15 and J is TRBJ1-6; 7 positions match TRBD1. The CDR3 covers 13 residues. V gave up 3 bases and J gave up 9 bases; unmatched junction bases: 2. The germline gives CDR1 LNHNV, CDR2 YYDKDF (reference sequence). The CDR3 loop reads CATSSDRVSPLHF. CDR3 coding DNA: TGTGCCACCAGCAGCGACAGGGTTTCACCCCTCCACTTT.

At least ten counts were recorded for this clonotype. The chain links TRBV6-2 or TRBV6-3 to TRBJ2-7; TRBD2 matches at 8 bases. Germline assignment: CDR1 MNHEY and CDR2 SVGEGT. V lost 7 bases, J lost 3 bases, and 8 bases stayed unmatched. The CDR3 contains 14 residues. The CDR3 loop is CASTPGLEGYEQYF. CDR3 DNA sequence: TGTGCCAGCACGCCGGGACTAGAAGGCTACGAGCAGTACTTC.

This clonotype was seen ten or more times. CDR3 bases: TGTGCCAGCAGTCCAGACAGGTTAATCTCCTACGAGCAGTACTTC. Translated, it gives CASSPDRLISYEQYF. The chain joins TRBV12-3 or TRBV12-4 to TRBJ2-7; TRBD1 is a possible D gene (6 bases). The CDR3 extends over 15 amino acids. The V end lost 5 bases, the J end lost 0 bases, and 14 bases lay between the germline ends.

In this sample, this clonotype turned up many times. The chain joins TRBV11-2 to TRBJ1-2; 7 nucleotides align to TRBD1. V dropped 5 bases and J dropped 0; count of bases not matched to a gene: 6. Germline CDR1 reads SGHAT; CDR2 reads FQNNGV. This CDR3 is 15 amino acids long. CDR3 sequence (DNA): TGTGCCAGCAGCCCGAGGGGGCTGCCTAACTATGGCTACACCTTC. Translating gives CASSPRGLPNYGYTF.

The chain recombines TRBV6-1 with TRBJ1-1; D unclear. V gave up 8 bases and J gave up 2 bases, with 18 bases separating them. The germline V gene has CDR1 MNHNS and CDR2 SASEGT. The CDR3 length is 15 residues. The CDR3 here is CASVTYGHRNTEAFF. The CDR3 DNA reads as TGTGCCAGCGTCACCTACGGGCATAGAAACACTGAAGCTTTCTTT.

This clonotype appeared many times. CDR3 DNA: TGTGCCTGGAGTCTGACCCGTTATAGCAATCAGCCCCAGCATTTT. Amino acids: CAWSLTRYSNQPQHF. The rearrangement joins TRBV30 to TRBJ1-5; the D is unclear. This CDR3 spans 15 amino acids. From germline, CDR1 is GTSNPN and CDR2 SVGIG (reference sequence). V lost 2 bases, J lost 0 bases, and 11 bases lay in between.

This clonotype was recorded many times. The chain carries TRBV12-3 or TRBV12-4 and TRBJ2-7, with a tentative D call TRBD1 (5 bases). The V end was cut by 6 bases, the J end by 6 bases, with 18 bases between. The CDR3 has 14 residues. The CDR3 DNA sequence: TGTGCCAGCAGGCGTAGGGGTGGCAGATCCGAGCAGTACTTC. Residues: CASRRRGGRSEQYF.

This clonotype was recorded many times. The rearrangement links TRBV6-2 or TRBV6-3 to TRBJ2-6; D remains ambiguous. Deletions cut 0 bases from V and 1 base from J, with 7 bases between. CDR1 and CDR2 (germline): MNHEY, SVGEGT. The CDR3 covers 16 residues. The chain's CDR3 is CASSYSQQSGANVLTF. The CDR3 DNA sequence: TGTGCCAGCAGTTACTCCCAACAGTCTGGGGCCAACGTCCTGACTTTC.

The table lists this clonotype with many counts. The CDR3 loop reads CASSLTAYNSPLHF. The CDR3 coding sequence is TGTGCCAGCAGTTTAACAGCCTATAATTCACCCCTCCACTTT. The V and J genes are TRBV12-3 or TRBV12-4 and TRBJ1-6; D uncertain. The CDR3 has 14 amino acids. Trimming shortened V by 2 bases and J by 2 bases, and 4 bases separated the two germline ends.

This sequence joins TRBV6-1 and TRBJ1-1; no clear D. The CDR3 runs to 13 residues. The V end was cut by 6 bases, the J end by 1 base, with 9 bases between. Germline CDR1 and CDR2: MNHNS and SASEGT. The CDR3 nucleotides are TGTGCCAGCAGGGCAGGCCCGAACACTGAAGCTTTCTTT. Its translation is CASRAGPNTEAFF.

This clonotype has at least ten counts. The genes are TRBV4-1 and TRBJ1-2, with TRBD1 identical over 10 bases. This CDR3 is built from 16 residues. Germline trimming cut 4 bases from V and 8 bases from J; bases unmatched to any gene: 13. The germline V gene encodes CDR1 MGHRA and CDR2 YSYEKL. The DNA for the CDR3 is TGCGCCAGCAGCCCGTCCTTCTCCGGGACAGGGGACGGCTACACCTTC. This encodes CASSPSFSGTGDGYTF.

The sample holds many counts of this clonotype. The V gene is TRBV18, the J gene TRBJ2-5; unclear D gene. There are 12 residues in the CDR3. The germline V gene encodes CDR1 KGHSH and CDR2 LQKENI. Trimming pared 3 bases from V and 3 bases from J, leaving 5 bases between. DNA for the CDR3: TGTGCCAGCTCACCGGAAGAAGAGACCCAGTACTTC. This translates into CASSPEEETQYF.

This clonotype was detected ten times or more. This chain links TRBV6-2 or TRBV6-3 with TRBJ2-2; 9 bases line up with TRBD2. Germline trimming cut 7 bases from V and 1 base from J; bases unmatched to any gene: 7. Germline V lookup: CDR1 MNHEY, CDR2 SVGEGT. The CDR3 runs to 16 residues. CDR3 loop: CASTDRAGGNTGELFF. CDR3 coding DNA: TGTGCCAGCACCGACCGAGCGGGGGGGAACACCGGGGAGCTGTTTTTT.

This clonotype was seen a handful of times. This clone may be a read error of a much larger clone one base away. V and J are TRBV28 and TRBJ2-4, with TRBD1 as a possible D gene (6 bases). CDR1 and CDR2 (germline): MDHEN, SYDVKM. This CDR3 has 13 residues. V lost 4 bases, J lost 4 bases, and 8 bases lay in between. CDR3 protein: CASSSDRKNIQYF. CDR3 sequence (DNA): TGTGCCAGCAGTTCGGACAGAAAAAACATTCAGTACTTC.

Turning to this clonotype: The germline gene is not matched at one end of the junction; a read error may be the cause. This chain uses TRBV4-1 with TRBJ2-7, with 7 positions matching TRBD2. CDR1 MGHRA and CDR2 YSYEKL come from the germline V gene. This CDR3 comprises 17 residues. In DNA, the CDR3 is TGCGCCAGCAGACAAGATCCTGCGGGGGTGACCTCCTACGAGCAGTACTTC. This gives the protein CASRQDPAGVTSYEQYF.